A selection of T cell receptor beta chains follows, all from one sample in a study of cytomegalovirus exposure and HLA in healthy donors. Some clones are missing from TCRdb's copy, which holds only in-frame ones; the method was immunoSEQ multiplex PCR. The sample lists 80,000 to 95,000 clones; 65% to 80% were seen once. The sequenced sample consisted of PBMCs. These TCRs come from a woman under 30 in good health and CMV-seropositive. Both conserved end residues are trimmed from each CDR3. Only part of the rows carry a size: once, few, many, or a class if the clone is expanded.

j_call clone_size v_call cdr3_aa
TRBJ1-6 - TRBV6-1 ASRDRAPGSPLH
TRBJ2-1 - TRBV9 ASSFLTSGRINEQF
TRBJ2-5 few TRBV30 AWSPRPGSSHRETQY
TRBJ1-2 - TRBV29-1 SVVGGRGHLYGYT
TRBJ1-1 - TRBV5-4 ASSKTVPRGQGVTEAF
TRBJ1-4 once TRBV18 ASSPPGFGEKLF
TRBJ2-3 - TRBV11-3 ASSLSGTADTQY
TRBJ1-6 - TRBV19 ASSSIRDRGNSPLH
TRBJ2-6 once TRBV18 ASSPGQGSGSDSGANVLT
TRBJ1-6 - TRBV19 ASGGQTNSPLH
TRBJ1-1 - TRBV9 ASSVGLGGGNTEAF
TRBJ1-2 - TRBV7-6 ASSPRVGQGTYGYT
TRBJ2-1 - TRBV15 ATSRGGPPYNEQF
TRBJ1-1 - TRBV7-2 ASTKDRVTEAF
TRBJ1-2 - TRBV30 AWSSGEYGYT
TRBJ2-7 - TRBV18 ASSPPGLAGAEQY
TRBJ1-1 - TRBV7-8 ASSPRTGGGTEAF
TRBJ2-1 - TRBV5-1 ASSLAGLELNEQF
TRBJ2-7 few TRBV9 ASSVGQGASEQY
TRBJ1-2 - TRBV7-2 ASSHPGRVNRGYT
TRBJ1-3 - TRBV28 ASSLSGPGQAVLSGNTIY
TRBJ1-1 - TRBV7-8 ASSPNTGYTEAF
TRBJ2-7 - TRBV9 ASSDSGGPGEQY
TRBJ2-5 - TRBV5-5 ASSLGGRVGYQETQY
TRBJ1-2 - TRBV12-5 ASGRDSPNYGYT